Here is one T cell receptor beta chain with its context. Trimming removed 2 bases from V and 3 bases from J; junction bases left unmatched: 2. The CDR3 has 17 residues. Germline loops: CDR1 SGHTA, CDR2 FQGTGA. The sample comes from a study of blood T cell repertoires in COVID-19. Overall study context: There were acute and convalescent COVID-19 samples, and they came from the United States, Italy and Spain. The analysed material was cDNA or gDNA that came from T cells, B-cell-depleted T cells, or PBMCs.

Original processing notes: Quantification of nucleated cells was approximated via reference gene primer amplification. Measured with immunoSEQ multiplex PCR; TCRdb has only the in-frame clones, and not every one. V and J calls and clone size are copied from that table; D and trimming were computed from the DNA. The sample lists 200,000 to 250,000 clones; around 83% were seen once. This sequence was found in a woman between 45 and 60 years old with acute or convalescent COVID-19. This chain connects TRBV7-3 to TRBJ2-2; 14 bases align to TRBD2. Sequencing was carried out using peripheral blood. The DNA of the CDR3 is TGTGCCAGCAGCTTAGGACTAGCGGGGGGTTACACCGGGGAGCTGTTTTTT. Translation: CASSLGLAGGYTGELFF.